The clone carrying this T cell receptor (beta chain) was observed a few times. This sample stems from a study of T-cell memory formation after mild COVID-19. The germline CDR1 and CDR2 sequences are MNHEY and SVGAGI. After removal of 2 bases from V and 6 bases from J, the junction contained 12 bases not matched to a gene. CDR3 length: 17 residues. A single record per CDR3 protein comes from TCRdb applying MiXCR to the 5' RACE reads. Among 350,000 or so distinct CDR3 sequences listed, 20% to 25% were seen once. The chain is built from TRBV6-5 and TRBJ2-3; 9 nucleotides align to TRBD2. The receptor comes from a man younger than 35 who had mild COVID-19 (a few samples of this study predate the infection). Cell type and time point are not known. The sample comprised PBMCs or a T cell subset sorted from them (not recorded which). Written as DNA, the CDR3 is TGTGCCAGCAGTTACATCTCGGCGGCTAGCGGGGCGGATACGCAGTATTTT. It encodes CASSYISAASGADTQYF.